A selection of T cell receptor beta chains follows, all from one sample in a study of cytomegalovirus exposure and HLA in healthy donors. Method: immunoSEQ multiplex PCR; TCRdb's copy keeps in-frame clones and lacks some. The sample includes about 160,000 clones, under 75% seen only once; the top ten take over 6%. Sequenced sample: PBMCs. These receptors all come from a man aged 40-55 years in good health and CMV-seropositive. CDR3s include the opening cysteine and the closing phenylalanine or tryptophan. The order of the fields is CDR3 DNA, CDR3 protein, CDR3 length, clone size, D gene, V gene, J gene. A D gene is named only where the DNA matches it firmly. A row's size may be missing; if present it is once, few, many or a size class.

TGTGCCAGCAGCGTTGGGGGGAGCTCCTACGAGCAGTACTTC	CASSVGGSSYEQYF	14	.	.	TRBV9	TRBJ2-7
TGTGCCAGCTCACCACTACCGGCACGCAGGGGGAGCTCCTATAATTCACCCCTCCACTTT	CASSPLPARRGSSYNSPLHF	20	.	TRBD1	TRBV18	TRBJ1-6
TGTGCCAGCAGCTTAGGCGGACAGGTCTCTGGAAACACCATATATTTT	CASSLGGQVSGNTIYF	16	.	TRBD1	TRBV7-6	TRBJ1-3
TGTGCCAGTAGTATCCGGGGTGGGACCGGGGAGCTGTTTTTT	CASSIRGGTGELFF	14	.	.	TRBV19	TRBJ2-2
TGTGCCAGCAGTTACTCGGCCGAGCAGTACTTC	CASSYSAEQYF	11	once	.	TRBV6-6	TRBJ2-7
TGTGCCAGCAGCTTCGACAGTGGCTCTGGGGCCAACGTCCTGACTTTC	CASSFDSGSGANVLTF	16	.	.	TRBV11-2	TRBJ2-6
TGTGCCAGCAGCCAATCCCCTTCGGGGGAGCAGTACTTC	CASSQSPSGEQYF	13	.	.	TRBV4-2	TRBJ2-7
TGTGCCAGCAGTTCCCGGAGCCAGTTACGCGTCGATACGCAGTATTTT	CASSSRSQLRVDTQYF	16	.	.	TRBV27	TRBJ2-3
TGTGCCAGCAGCCCAGGGACAGGAGGTTACGAACAGTACTTC	CASSPGTGGYEQYF	14	.	TRBD1	TRBV11-1	TRBJ2-7
TGTGCCAGCAGCGTAGGATCGGACAGGGCGGGCGCTGAAGCTTTCTTT	CASSVGSDRAGAEAFF	16	.	TRBD1	TRBV9	TRBJ1-1
TGTGCCAGGGGTGGGGGGGGTAATAATTCACCCCTCCACTTT	CARGGGGNNSPLHF	14	.	.	TRBV2	TRBJ1-6
TGTGCCAGTAGTATAGTGGCAGGGCCTACTTACGAGCAGTACTTC	CASSIVAGPTYEQYF	15	.	.	TRBV19	TRBJ2-7
TGCGCCAGCAGTGAGCCAAATAGAGGACAGGAACCTTACGAGCAGTACTTC	CASSEPNRGQEPYEQYF	17	.	TRBD1	TRBV10-2	TRBJ2-7
TGTGCCACCAGCAGAGACCGAGTCACCACCGTCTTTGCCTACGAGCAGTACTTC	CATSRDRVTTVFAYEQYF	18	.	.	TRBV15	TRBJ2-7
TGCGCCAGCAGCCAGTTACAGGGTGGGAATCAGCCCCAGCATTTT	CASSQLQGGNQPQHF	15	.	.	TRBV4-1	TRBJ1-5
TGTGCCTGGTCTACCCCGGGGCAGGGGTGGACCGGGGAGCTGTTTTTT	CAWSTPGQGWTGELFF	16	once	.	TRBV30	TRBJ2-2
TGTGCCAGCAGCGGGGGACTACAAGAGACCCAGTACTTC	CASSGGLQETQYF	13	.	TRBD2	TRBV13	TRBJ2-5
TGTGCCAGCACCCCCCCAGTCTTCTATGGCTACACCTTC	CASTPPVFYGYTF	13	.	.	TRBV6-5	TRBJ1-2
TGTGCCAGCTCACCTAACTCTGGGGCCAACGTCCTGACTTTC	CASSPNSGANVLTF	14	once	.	TRBV18	TRBJ2-6
TGTGCCAGCAGTCCTCCCCAGTTCCACTATGGCTACACCTTC	CASSPPQFHYGYTF	14	.	.	TRBV6-1	TRBJ1-2